A selection of T cell receptor beta chains follows, all from one sample in a study of T cells in Graves' hyperthyroidism and ophthalmopathy. TCRdb called the multiplex PCR reads again in MiXCR, with one record for every CDR3 protein. The data show nearly 600,000 distinct CDR3 sequences, more than 11% seen once. Sequencing was done on a sample of blood. These receptors were obtained from a woman aged 30 to 39 with Graves' hyperthyroidism that later progressed to Graves' ophthalmopathy. The CDR3 runs from the conserved cysteine through the conserved F or W. A D gene is named only where the DNA matches it firmly. The listing skips clone size in some rows; elsewhere it reads once, few, many or a size class.

V: TRBV2
size: many
D: TRBD2
J: TRBJ2-2
CDR3: CASRRGLAGPSLGLWNTGELFF
DNA: TGTGCCAGCAGAAGGGGACTAGCGGGCCCATCCTTAGGTCTATGGAACACCGGGGAGCTGTTTTTT

V: TRBV6-1
size: many
D: -
J: TRBJ1-2
CDR3: CASSEAGQHYGYTF
DNA: TGTGCCAGCAGTGAAGCTGGTCAGCACTATGGCTACACCTTC

V: TRBV4-3
size: -
D: -
J: TRBJ1-5
CDR3: CASSQDKRTSNQPQHF
DNA: TGCGCCAGCAGCCAAGATAAAAGGACTTCCAATCAGCCCCAGCATTTT

V: TRBV5-8
size: few
D: TRBD2
J: TRBJ2-1
CDR3: CASSLWGAGGNNEQFF
DNA: TGTGCCAGCAGCCTCTGGGGAGCGGGAGGCAACAATGAGCAGTTCTTC

V: TRBV12-3/TRBV12-4
size: few
D: TRBD2
J: TRBJ2-1
CDR3: CASSPPSGRAEEFTFQFF
DNA: TGTGCCAGCAGCCCCCCTAGCGGGAGGGCCGAGGAGTTCACGTTCCAGTTCTTC

V: TRBV14
size: -
D: -
J: TRBJ2-7
CDR3: CASSPGTAGRQYF
DNA: TGTGCCAGCAGCCCGGGGACAGCCGGGAGGCAGTACTTC

V: TRBV20-1
size: many
D: TRBD2
J: TRBJ2-1
CDR3: CSAPKLAGGRHEQFF
DNA: TGCAGTGCCCCGAAACTAGCGGGAGGGAGGCATGAGCAGTTCTTC

V: TRBV27
size: many
D: -
J: TRBJ2-1
CDR3: CASSSFGEQFF
DNA: TGTGCCAGCAGTTCCTTCGGTGAGCAGTTCTTC

V: TRBV14
size: -
D: -
J: TRBJ2-7
CDR3: CASSLDQGLSYEQYF
DNA: TGTGCCAGCAGCCTCGACCAGGGTCTCTCCTACGAGCAGTACTTC

V: TRBV5-8
size: few
D: -
J: TRBJ2-4
CDR3: CASSLDYQQSIQYF
DNA: TGTGCCAGCAGCTTGGACTATCAGCAAAGCATTCAGTACTTC

V: TRBV20-1
size: -
D: TRBD1
J: TRBJ2-7
CDR3: CSAFTGTGAYEQYF
DNA: TGCAGTGCTTTCACCGGGACAGGGGCCTACGAGCAGTACTTC

V: TRBV28
size: many
D: -
J: TRBJ2-5
CDR3: CASSSWRGDVREETQYF
DNA: TGTGCCAGCAGTTCCTGGCGCGGGGACGTTAGGGAGGAGACCCAGTACTTC

V: TRBV6-1
size: -
D: TRBD1
J: TRBJ1-5
CDR3: CASSYGRDRGPHQPQHF
DNA: TGTGCCAGCAGTTACGGTCGGGACAGGGGTCCCCATCAGCCCCAGCATTTT

V: TRBV10-3
size: many
D: -
J: TRBJ2-1
CDR3: CAISEEGDFGYREQFF
DNA: TGTGCCATCAGTGAGGAGGGTGACTTCGGATACAGGGAGCAGTTCTTC

V: TRBV24-1
size: few
D: -
J: TRBJ2-1
CDR3: CATSDIDRPSFF
DNA: TGTGCCACCAGTGATATCGACAGACCCTCGTTCTTC

V: TRBV10-1
size: -
D: TRBD2
J: TRBJ2-2
CDR3: CASSEAGGIGELFF
DNA: TGCGCCAGCAGTGAGGCGGGAGGGATCGGGGAGCTGTTTTTT

V: TRBV20-1
size: many
D: TRBD2
J: TRBJ2-1
CDR3: CSASLTSGGYNEQFF
DNA: TGCAGTGCTAGCCTAACTAGCGGGGGATACAATGAGCAGTTCTTC

V: TRBV6-5
size: few
D: -
J: TRBJ2-1
CDR3: CASSYSFGIVGNEQFF
DNA: TGTGCCAGCAGTTACTCCTTCGGGATAGTGGGCAATGAGCAGTTCTTC

V: TRBV6-1
size: -
D: -
J: TRBJ2-1
CDR3: CASSEALLARSYNEQFF
DNA: TGTGCCAGCAGTGAAGCGCTTCTAGCGCGCTCCTACAATGAGCAGTTCTTC

V: TRBV28
size: once
D: -
J: TRBJ1-6
CDR3: CASSLLAGANSPLHF
DNA: TGTGCCAGCAGTTTATTGGCAGGGGCGAATTCACCCCTCCACTTT

V: TRBV18
size: -
D: -
J: TRBJ1-4
CDR3: CASSIMDRLPEKLFF
DNA: TGTGCCAGCTCGATTATGGACAGACTGCCCGAAAAACTGTTTTTT

V: TRBV7-8
size: many
D: TRBD1
J: TRBJ1-5
CDR3: CASSLTGGPQHF
DNA: TGTGCCAGCAGCCTCACAGGGGGGCCCCAGCATTTT

V: TRBV9
size: many
D: TRBD2
J: TRBJ2-1
CDR3: CASGVASSGRSLDEQFF
DNA: TGTGCCAGCGGTGTCGCTAGCAGCGGGAGAAGTTTGGATGAGCAGTTCTTC

V: TRBV19
size: few
D: -
J: TRBJ1-3
CDR3: CASDSSGNTIYF
DNA: TGTGCCAGCGACAGTTCTGGAAACACCATATATTTT

V: TRBV10-3
size: many
D: TRBD1
J: TRBJ1-1
CDR3: CAISTGVYGGTEAFF
DNA: TGTGCCATCAGCACAGGGGTCTATGGGGGCACTGAAGCTTTCTTT

V: TRBV5-1
size: -
D: TRBD2
J: TRBJ2-2
CDR3: CASSLVVLWTSDTGELFF
DNA: TGCGCCAGCAGCTTGGTAGTTCTTTGGACTAGCGACACCGGGGAGCTGTTTTTT

V: TRBV28
size: many
D: -
J: TRBJ2-5
CDR3: CASSLYTETQYF
DNA: TGTGCCAGCAGTTTATATACAGAGACCCAGTACTTC

V: TRBV7-6
size: many
D: -
J: TRBJ2-7
CDR3: CASSRPGGGPYEQYF
DNA: TGTGCCAGCAGCCGACCCGGCGGAGGCCCCTACGAGCAGTACTTC

V: TRBV2
size: -
D: -
J: TRBJ1-3
CDR3: CASTPEVRVGNTIYF
DNA: TGTGCCAGCACCCCCGAAGTAAGAGTCGGAAACACCATATATTTT

V: TRBV30
size: many
D: -
J: TRBJ2-2
CDR3: CAWSPIEGELFF
DNA: TGTGCCTGGAGTCCGATCGAGGGGGAGCTGTTTTTT

V: TRBV7-3
size: many
D: -
J: TRBJ1-2
CDR3: CASSPDKNYGYTF
DNA: TGTGCCAGCAGCCCGGACAAGAACTATGGCTACACCTTC

V: TRBV6-1
size: many
D: -
J: TRBJ1-2
CDR3: CAILDSRYGYTF
DNA: TGTGCCATACTGGACAGTCGCTATGGCTACACCTTC

V: TRBV7-2
size: many
D: TRBD1
J: TRBJ1-2
CDR3: CASSSSTGTGGGGYTF
DNA: TGTGCCAGCAGCTCCAGCACCGGGACAGGGGGTGGTGGCTACACCTTC

V: TRBV10-2
size: few
D: -
J: TRBJ1-1
CDR3: CASSDRTRRAFF
DNA: TGCGCCAGCAGTGACAGGACAAGGCGGGCTTTCTTT

V: TRBV29-1
size: many
D: -
J: TRBJ1-2
CDR3: CSLLGSYGYTF
DNA: TGCAGCCTCCTTGGCAGCTATGGCTACACCTTC

V: TRBV7-9
size: few
D: -
J: TRBJ2-6
CDR3: CASTDLQGGANVLTF
DNA: TGTGCCAGCACCGATCTACAGGGCGGGGCCAACGTCCTGACTTTC

V: TRBV13
size: few
D: -
J: TRBJ1-4
CDR3: CASSLKALNEKLFF
DNA: TGTGCCAGCAGCCTTAAGGCCTTAAATGAAAAACTGTTTTTT

V: TRBV6-1
size: many
D: -
J: TRBJ2-7
CDR3: CASSEVAGSYEQYF
DNA: TGTGCCAGCAGTGAAGTGGCGGGATCCTACGAGCAGTACTTC

V: TRBV28
size: many
D: -
J: TRBJ1-3
CDR3: CASSLLKGSAGNTIYF
DNA: TGTGCCAGCAGTTTATTGAAGGGGTCTGCTGGAAACACCATATATTTT

V: TRBV2
size: many
D: -
J: TRBJ2-1
CDR3: CASSGRLRSNEQFF
DNA: TGTGCCAGCAGTGGCCGCTTGCGGAGCAATGAGCAGTTCTTC

V: TRBV20-1
size: few
D: TRBD2
J: TRBJ2-7
CDR3: CSAADELAGVEQYF
DNA: TGCAGTGCTGCTGATGAACTAGCGGGAGTTGAGCAGTACTTC

V: TRBV6-1
size: many
D: -
J: TRBJ2-5
CDR3: CASSEGYQETQYF
DNA: TGTGCCAGCAGTGAGGGTTACCAAGAGACCCAGTACTTC

V: TRBV6-1
size: many
D: TRBD1
J: TRBJ2-3
CDR3: CASSYGQGPDTQYF
DNA: TGTGCCAGCAGCTATGGACAGGGGCCAGATACGCAGTATTTT

V: TRBV24-1
size: -
D: TRBD1
J: TRBJ1-2
CDR3: CATSDPGQGFWYGYTF
DNA: TGTGCCACCAGTGATCCCGGACAGGGGTTTTGGTATGGCTACACCTTC

V: TRBV25-1
size: few
D: TRBD1
J: TRBJ1-2
CDR3: CASSEYKPGGGYTF
DNA: TGTGCCAGCAGTGAATATAAGCCAGGGGGAGGCTACACCTTC

V: TRBV27
size: many
D: TRBD2
J: TRBJ2-1
CDR3: CASSYPKAAGGYEQFF
DNA: TGTGCCAGCAGTTACCCCAAAGCAGCGGGAGGTTATGAGCAGTTCTTC

V: TRBV20-1
size: -
D: TRBD2
J: TRBJ2-1
CDR3: CSAKLAGKSNEQFF
DNA: TGCAGTGCCAAACTAGCGGGAAAGTCAAATGAGCAGTTCTTC

V: TRBV6-1
size: many
D: -
J: TRBJ1-4
CDR3: CASTILNEKLFF
DNA: TGTGCCAGCACTATCCTTAATGAAAAACTGTTTTTT

V: TRBV2
size: many
D: -
J: TRBJ2-2
CDR3: CASWPSENTGELFF
DNA: TGTGCCAGCTGGCCTAGCGAGAACACCGGGGAGCTGTTTTTT

V: TRBV27
size: -
D: TRBD2
J: TRBJ2-7
CDR3: CAGSPTSGLYSYEQYF
DNA: TGTGCCGGCAGCCCTACTAGCGGGCTCTACTCCTACGAGCAGTACTTC

V: TRBV7-8
size: many
D: -
J: TRBJ2-5
CDR3: CASGRTSPQETQYF
DNA: TGTGCCAGCGGCCGGACATCCCCACAAGAGACCCAGTACTTC

V: TRBV30
size: few
D: -
J: TRBJ2-1
CDR3: CAWSVRLGGGSWYNEQFF
DNA: TGTGCCTGGAGTGTCCGCCTAGGAGGGGGCTCTTGGTACAATGAGCAGTTCTTC

V: TRBV14
size: many
D: TRBD1
J: TRBJ2-1
CDR3: CASSQERTGEIPSSYNEQFF
DNA: TGTGCCAGCAGCCAAGAGAGGACAGGGGAGATTCCCAGCTCCTACAATGAGCAGTTCTTC

V: TRBV7-9
size: -
D: TRBD1
J: TRBJ1-4
CDR3: CASSSTGQGGEKLFF
DNA: TGTGCCAGCAGCTCCACGGGACAGGGAGGGGAAAAACTGTTTTTT

V: TRBV6-1
size: -
D: -
J: TRBJ2-7
CDR3: CANPHRSAPHYEQYF
DNA: TGTGCCAATCCACACCGGTCGGCACCACATTACGAGCAGTACTTC